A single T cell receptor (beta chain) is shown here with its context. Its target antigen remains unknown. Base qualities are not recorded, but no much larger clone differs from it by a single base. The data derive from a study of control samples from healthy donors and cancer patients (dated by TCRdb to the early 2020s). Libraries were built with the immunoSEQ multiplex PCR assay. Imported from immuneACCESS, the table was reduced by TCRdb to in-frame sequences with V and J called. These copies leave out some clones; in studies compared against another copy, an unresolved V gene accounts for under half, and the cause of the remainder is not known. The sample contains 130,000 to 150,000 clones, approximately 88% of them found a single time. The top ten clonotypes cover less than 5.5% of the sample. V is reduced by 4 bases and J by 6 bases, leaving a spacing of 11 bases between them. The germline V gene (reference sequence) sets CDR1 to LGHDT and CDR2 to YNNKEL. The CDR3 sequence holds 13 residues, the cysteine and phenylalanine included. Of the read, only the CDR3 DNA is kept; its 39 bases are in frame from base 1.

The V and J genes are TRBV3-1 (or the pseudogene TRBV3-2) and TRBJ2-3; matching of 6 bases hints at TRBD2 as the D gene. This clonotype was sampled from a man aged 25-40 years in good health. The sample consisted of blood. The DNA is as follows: TGTGCCAGCAGCCGGGCGGGGTGGGATACGCAGTATTTT. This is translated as CASSRAGWDTQYF.